Below, 10 T cell receptor beta chains from the same sample are listed, as sequenced in a study of T cell repertoires in cytomegalovirus infection. What these receptors recognize is not known. Using its own MiXCR run on the reads, TCRdb lists one record per CDR3 protein. The profile shows some 920,000 distinct CDR3 sequences, around a third of them singletons. Source: cultured CD8+ T cells from PBMCs, taken from culture after CMV antigen stimulation. These receptors were taken from a human donor in good health (CMV status not recorded). Some clones in this sample may be carry-over from other donors' samples.

This clonotype has just a few counts. The chain uses TRBV2 and TRBJ2-5; 10 nucleotides agree with TRBD2. V was clipped by 7 bases and J by 5 bases; unmatched bases: 7. In germline, CDR1 is SNHLY, CDR2 FYNNEI. This CDR3 is built from 14 residues. The CDR3 loop is CASKERGGSETQYF. The CDR3 coding sequence is TGTGCCAGCAAGGAGCGGGGGGGCTCTGAGACCCAGTACTTC.

There are many counts of this clonotype. The chain uses TRBV7-6 and TRBJ2-1; no clear D gene. Germline loops: CDR1 SGHVS, CDR2 FNYEAQ. Trimming left V 1 base short and J 5 bases short, with 6 bases between. CDR3 length: 13 residues. The CDR3 sequence is CASSLENDNEQFF. The CDR3 coding sequence is TGTGCCAGCAGCTTAGAGAACGACAATGAGCAGTTCTTC.

The chain employs TRBV7-9 and TRBJ2-5; 8 bases align to TRBD2. Trimming took 5 bases from V and 4 from J; bases not matched to a gene: 15. Germline assignment: CDR1 SEHNR and CDR2 FQNEAQ (reference sequence). The CDR3 loop spans 17 amino acids. The CDR3 here is CASSPPTSGPLGETQYF. The CDR3 DNA is TGTGCCAGCAGCCCCCCAACTAGCGGCCCATTGGGAGAGACCCAGTACTTC.

This clonotype showed up just a few times. The chain is built from TRBV12-5 and TRBJ2-7; D is perhaps TRBD1 (5 bases). CDR1 is LGHNT, CDR2 FRNRAP, per germline. The germline V and J ends were trimmed by 6 bases and 6 bases, with 15 bases remaining between them. The CDR3 has 13 amino acids. CDR3 in amino acids: CASGKEGAGEQYF. The CDR3 DNA follows: TGTGCTAGTGGGAAAGAAGGGGCCGGCGAGCAGTACTTC.

At least ten counts were recorded for this clonotype. J is TRBJ1-6 and V is TRBV7-8, with 8 nucleotides matching TRBD1. The V and J ends lost 5 bases and 10 bases, in that order; junction bases with no gene match: 4. CDR3 length: 13 amino acids. Germline V gene lookup returns CDR1 SGHVS and CDR2 FQNEAQ. CDR3 protein: CASSTDRASPLHF. The CDR3 region has the DNA TGTGCCAGCAGCACGGACAGGGCCTCACCCCTCCACTTT.

V usage is TRBV6-2 or TRBV6-3 and J usage is TRBJ2-7, with 12 bases fitting TRBD2. The V gene's germline CDR1 is MNHEY and CDR2 SVGEGT. Trimming at V came to 5 bases and at J to 0 bases, leaving 5 bases not matched to a gene. The CDR3 loop spans 16 amino acids. CDR3 sequence (DNA): TGTGCCAGCAGTGTCCAGACTAGCGGGAGCTCCTACGAGCAGTACTTC. Translating it yields CASSVQTSGSSYEQYF.

As concerns this clonotype: A much larger clone is a single base away; this may be a read error. The rearrangement joins TRBV7-3 to TRBJ2-5; 14 positions match TRBD2. TRBJ2-1 explains the end of the DNA better; the J call may be wrong. The CDR3 is 17 amino acids. Germline V lookup: CDR1 SGHTA, CDR2 FQGTGA. CDR3 coding DNA: TGTGCCAGCAGTCCATCCGGGACTAGCGGGGGAGAAGAGACCCAGTTCTTC. As protein: CASSPSGTSGGEETQFF.

The V and J genes are TRBV27 and TRBJ1-5; possibly TRBD1 for D (5 bases). V lost 1 base and J 2 bases, leaving 9 bases between the germline ends. Germline assignment: CDR1 MNHEY and CDR2 SMNVEV (reference sequence). The CDR3 length is 15 residues. CDR3 DNA: TGTGCCAGCAGTTTATTTGGGGGTGGCAATCAGCCCCAGCATTTT. This codes for CASSLFGGGNQPQHF.

The chain uses TRBV6-2 or TRBV6-3 and TRBJ2-1, with D unclear. Germline lookup yields CDR1 MNHEY and CDR2 SVGEGT. The CDR3 runs to 15 residues. Trimming took 9 bases from V and 5 from J, leaving 20 bases between them. CDR3 coding DNA: TGTGCCAGTCGAGAGGTGGTTGGGGTAAACAATGAGCAGTTCTTC. It translates to CASREVVGVNNEQFF.

This clonotype was seen only a few times. This chain joins TRBV10-3 and TRBJ2-7; D gene ambiguous. The CDR3 has 13 amino acids. The V gene's germline CDR1 is ENHRY and CDR2 SYGVKD. The V and J ends lost 3 bases and 4 bases respectively, with 10 bases between them. CDR3 region: CAISDGLGYEQYV. The CDR3 DNA sequence: TGTGCCATCAGTGATGGGCTAGGTTACGAGCAGTACGTC.